Listed here are 26 T cell receptor beta chains from one sample, sequenced in a study of blood T cell repertoires in COVID-19. Measured with immunoSEQ multiplex PCR; TCRdb has only the in-frame clones, and not every one. The sample shows roughly 80,000 clones, 88% of them seen only once. Sequences were obtained from peripheral blood. Receptors originate from a human donor in a cohort sampled during active COVID-19.

About this clone itself: One end of the junction does not line up with germline, which may come from a read error. The V and J genes are TRBV10-3 and TRBJ1-2; TRBD1 matches 11 bases. This CDR3 spans 14 amino acids. Germline V lookup: CDR1 ENHRY, CDR2 SYGVKD. For the CDR3, the DNA is TGTGCCATCACCCTGAGCGGACAGGGGGCTGATCGCATCTTC. Translated: CAITLSGQGADRIF.

V is TRBV7-2 and J is TRBJ2-3; D gene uncertain. CDR1 is SGHTA, CDR2 FQGNSA, per germline. CDR3 size: 14 residues. Trimming shortened V by 2 bases and J by 4 bases, and 10 bases separated the two germline ends. CDR3 region: CASSLSVVADTQYF. CDR3 nucleotides: TGTGCCAGCAGCTTATCGGTTGTGGCAGATACGCAGTATTTT. Filled out from reference TRBV7-2 and TRBJ2-3, the complete variable domain reads GAGVSQSPSNKVTEKGKDVELRCDPISGHTALYWYRQSLGQGLEFLIYFQGNSAPDKSGLPSDRFSAERTGGSVSTLTIQRTQQEDSAVYLCASSLSVVADTQYFGPGTRLTVL.

The V and J genes are TRBV5-1 and TRBJ1-5; TRBD1 matches at 7 bases. This CDR3 region has 19 residues. Per germline, CDR1 SGHRS and CDR2 YFSETQ. Trimming cost V 2 bases and J 7 bases; bases outside gene matches: 21. CDR3 sequence: CASSFTTTDTQGVRQPQHF. DNA of the CDR3: TGCGCCAGCAGCTTCACGACGACCGACACTCAGGGGGTCAGGCAGCCCCAGCATTTT. The complete variable domain, with remaining parts taken from reference TRBV5-1 and TRBJ1-5, reads KAGVTQTPRYLIKTRGQQVTLSCSPISGHRSVSWYQQTPGQGLQFLFEYFSETQRNKGNFPGRFSGRQFSNSRSEMNVSTLELGDSALYLCASSFTTTDTQGVRQPQHFGDGTRLSIL.

A note on this clone: Germline is not matched at one junction end, which may reflect a read error. The J gene is TRBJ1-1, the V gene TRBV6-5; D is perhaps TRBD1 (5 bases). CDR1 and CDR2 from the germline V gene are MNHEY and SVGAGI. CDR3 length equals 15 residues. This chain's CDR3 is CASRDQGLTNAEAFF. In DNA form, the CDR3 reads TGTGCCAGCAGGGACCAGGGACTAACGAACGCTGAAGCTTTCTTT.

This clone has a single count. The chain joins TRBV10-3 to TRBJ2-5; 7 positions agree with TRBD1. Germline loops: CDR1 ENHRY, CDR2 SYGVKD. The CDR3 length is 14 residues. J was trimmed by 4 bases and V by 2 bases; bases with no gene match: 4. The CDR3: CAISEDRVGETQYF. The CDR3 nucleotides are TGTGCCATCAGTGAGGACAGGGTTGGAGAGACCCAGTACTTC.

This clone was recorded only once. Here the CDR3 DNA reads TGTGCCACCAGCAGAGCTCCCGCGGGGGAAGAGACCCAGTACTTC. It is translated as CATSRAPAGEETQYF. This rearrangement joins TRBV15 to TRBJ2-5; TRBD2 matches 7 bases. This CDR3 is built from 15 residues. V lost 1 base to trimming and J lost 3 bases; unmatched junction nucleotides: 5. Germline CDR1 is LNHNV and CDR2 is YYDKDF (reference sequence).

The rearrangement uses TRBV5-1 and TRBJ2-1, with D hard to call. From germline, CDR1 is SGHRS and CDR2 YFSETQ. The V gene lost 0 bases and the J gene lost 5 bases, with 6 bases spanning the gap. CDR3 size: 13 residues. CDR3 residues: CASSLGLDNEQFF. The CDR3 region has the DNA TGCGCCAGCAGCTTGGGGCTGGACAATGAGCAGTTCTTC.

The chain has TRBV28 and TRBJ1-6; 7 bases are shared with TRBD1. CDR3 size: 14 residues. The germline V gene has CDR1 MDHEN and CDR2 SYDVKM. Trimming cost V 2 bases and J 7 bases; bases outside gene matches: 2. CDR3 region: CASSLEQGNSPLHF. The CDR3 bases are TGTGCCAGCAGTTTAGAACAGGGGAATTCACCCCTCCACTTT.

This chain connects TRBV5-4 to TRBJ1-2, with TRBD1 matching 10 bases. Germline-derived CDR1 and CDR2 are SGHNT and YYREEE (reference sequence). There are 14 residues in the CDR3. Trimming removed 2 bases from V and 4 bases from J; junction bases left unmatched: 2. Here the CDR3 DNA reads TGTGCCAGCAGCTTCCGGGACAGGGGCTATGGCTACACCTTC. Translating it yields CASSFRDRGYGYTF.

This clone was recorded once. CDR3 in amino acids: CASSILPDSEQYF. The CDR3 nucleotides are TGTGCCAGTAGTATACTTCCGGACAGCGAGCAGTACTTC. The rearrangement joins TRBV19 to TRBJ2-7, with TRBD1 as a possible D gene (6 bases). In germline, CDR1 is LNHDA, CDR2 SQIVND (reference sequence). This CDR3 is 13 amino acids long. V was trimmed by 2 bases and J by 6 bases, leaving 11 bases between them.

This clone was counted a single time. The V gene is TRBV2, the J gene TRBJ2-3, with 9 bases aligning to TRBD2. This CDR3 has 18 residues. The V segment lost 6 bases and the J segment 0 bases; nucleotides outside the gene matches: 13. The germline CDR1 and CDR2 sequences are SNHLY and FYNNEI. The CDR3 DNA reads TGTGCCAGCAGCCAGCTGCTAGCGGGGCCATCTAGCACAGATACGCAGTATTTT. Amino acid sequence: CASSQLLAGPSSTDTQYF.

The count of this clone is one. The DNA of the CDR3 is TGTGCCAGCAGCTTACGACAGTTCCTTGGTGGAAACACCATATATTTT. The encoded protein is CASSLRQFLGGNTIYF. This chain joins TRBV7-8 and TRBJ1-3; D might be TRBD1 (5 bases). The length of the CDR3 is 16 residues. CDR1 is SGHVS and CDR2 is FQNEAQ in the germline V gene. V gave up 2 bases and J gave up 3 bases, with 14 bases separating them. The whole variable domain, filled in from reference TRBV7-8 and TRBJ1-3, reads GAGVSQSPRYKVAKRGQDVALRCDPISGHVSLFWYQQALGQGPEFLTYFQNEAQLDKSGLPSDRFFAERPEGSVSTLKIQRTQQEDSAVYLCASSLRQFLGGNTIYFGEGSWLTVV.

The chain combines TRBV19 with TRBJ1-1; the match to TRBD1 covers 7 bases. This CDR3 has 14 amino acids. V trimming: 6 bases; J trimming: 0 bases; junction bases outside the gene matches: 4. CDR1 is LNHDA and CDR2 is SQIVND in the germline V gene (reference sequence). CDR3 DNA sequence: TGTGCCAGTAGCGGGGGACAGCTGAACACTGAAGCTTTCTTT. It translates to CASSGGQLNTEAFF.

The gene calls are TRBV30 and TRBJ2-7; D is undetermined. Germline V gene data show CDR1 as GTSNPN and CDR2 as SVGIG (reference sequence). This CDR3 region has 11 residues. The V and J ends lost 2 bases and 3 bases respectively, with 5 bases between them. The CDR3 spells CAWSPGYEQYF. The CDR3 coding sequence is TGTGCCTGGAGTCCGGGCTACGAGCAGTACTTC.

The rearrangement links TRBV29-1 to TRBJ2-1, with 9 bases lining up with TRBD1. Germline V lookup: CDR1 SQVTM, CDR2 ANQGSEA. There are 13 residues in the CDR3. V was clipped by 3 bases and J by 6 bases; unmatched bases: 3. The CDR3 coding sequence is TGCAGCGTTGAGAAGACAGGGGGCAATGAGCAGTTCTTC. It is translated as CSVEKTGGNEQFF.

This clone was seen a handful of times. The rearrangement joins TRBV7-9 to TRBJ2-1; a possible D gene is TRBD1 (5 bases). V dropped 1 base and J dropped 4 bases, with 8 bases sitting between them. The CDR3 runs 14 residues. Germline lookup yields CDR1 SEHNR and CDR2 FQNEAQ (reference sequence). CDR3 amino acids: CASSLGREYNEQFF. CDR3 DNA: TGTGCCAGCAGCTTAGGCAGGGAATACAATGAGCAGTTCTTC.

This chain uses TRBV7-9 with TRBJ1-4; 11 bases map to TRBD1. The CDR3 is made up of 14 amino acids. V lost 6 bases, J lost 10 bases, and 7 bases stayed unmatched. CDR1 and CDR2 (germline): SEHNR, FQNEAQ (reference sequence). Here the CDR3 reads CASSAGQGVRKLFF. The CDR3 nucleotides read TGTGCCAGCAGTGCGGGACAGGGGGTTCGAAAACTGTTTTTT.

The chain carries TRBV2 and TRBJ2-3, with TRBD2 matching over 10 bases. Germline V lookup: CDR1 SNHLY, CDR2 FYNNEI. This CDR3 is 15 amino acids long. J gave up 5 bases and V 7 bases, and 9 bases lay outside the gene matches. The CDR3, as DNA: TGTGCCAGCACCTTCGGACTAGCGGTTAGAGATACGCAGTATTTT. This codes for CASTFGLAVRDTQYF. The whole variable domain, remainder taken from reference TRBV2 and TRBJ2-3, is EPEVTQTPSHQVTQMGQEVILRCVPISNHLYFYWYRQILGQKVEFLVSFYNNEISEKSEIFDDQFSVERPDGSNFTLKIRSTKLEDSAMYFCASTFGLAVRDTQYFGPGTRLTVL.

The chain recombines TRBV6-1 with TRBJ2-3; 10 nucleotides agree with TRBD2. Per germline, CDR1 MNHNS and CDR2 SASEGT. V lost 3 bases and J lost 4; bases outside the gene matches: 4. The CDR3 extends over 15 amino acids. This CDR3 is CASSDPGLAPDTQYF. CDR3 in DNA: TGTGCCAGCAGTGATCCGGGACTAGCGCCAGATACGCAGTATTTT.

The chain joins TRBV5-4 to TRBJ2-3; possible D gene TRBD2, 5 bases. Germline assignment: CDR1 SGHNT and CDR2 YYREEE (reference sequence). This CDR3 contains 14 residues. Trimming took off 4 bases at V and 2 bases at J, with 11 bases between the two ends. CDR3 sequence reads: CASSRGIPTDTQYF. The CDR3 nucleotides read TGTGCCAGCAGCAGAGGGATTCCCACAGATACGCAGTATTTT.

The chain carries TRBV2 and TRBJ2-1, with D hard to call. The V gene's germline CDR1 is SNHLY and CDR2 FYNNEI. Trimming cost V 8 bases and J 0 bases, with 14 bases left between them. The CDR3 is 15 amino acids. The CDR3 nucleotides read TGTGCCAGCGTCTTCTCCGACATCTCCTACAATGAGCAGTTCTTC. It codes for CASVFSDISYNEQFF.

The CDR3 DNA is TGTGCCAGCCGCCGGCCCGGGGGGGGGTTGAGTAACTATGGCTACACCTTC. Translation gives CASRRPGGGLSNYGYTF. J is TRBJ1-2 and V is TRBV28; a weak D match, TRBD1 (5 bases). Germline V gives CDR1 MDHEN, CDR2 SYDVKM. Trimming removed 8 bases at V and 1 base at J, with 23 bases between. The CDR3 has 17 amino acids.

This clone was picked up a small number of times. The gene calls are TRBV7-8 and TRBJ2-7, with D possibly being TRBD2 (6 bases). Germline CDR1 is SGHVS and CDR2 is FQNEAQ. V was clipped by 5 bases and J by 3 bases, with 17 bases between them. The CDR3 contains 15 residues. CDR3 amino acids: CASSPSGRGFYEQYF. As DNA, the CDR3 is TGTGCCAGCAGCCCGAGTGGGCGGGGATTCTACGAGCAGTACTTC.

The CDR3 protein is CASRAGGISYNEQFF. Here the CDR3 DNA reads TGCGCCAGCAGAGCGGGAGGGATCTCCTACAATGAGCAGTTCTTC. This sequence joins TRBV5-1 and TRBJ2-1; 10 bases are a match to TRBD2. With 5 bases clipped from V and 0 bases from J, the junction kept 2 bases outside the gene matches. The CDR3 is made up of 15 amino acids. Per the germline V gene, CDR1 is SGHRS and CDR2 is YFSETQ.

This rearrangement joins TRBV19 to TRBJ2-7, with D hard to call. This CDR3 has 13 amino acids. From germline, CDR1 is LNHDA and CDR2 SQIVND (reference sequence). V dropped 4 bases and J dropped 0 bases, with 7 bases sitting between them. Here the CDR3 DNA reads TGTGCCAGTAGTAATCCGGGCTCCTACGAGCAGTACTTC. Translated, it gives CASSNPGSYEQYF.

Only one count was recorded for this clone. The chain combines TRBV5-6 with TRBJ2-7; TRBD2 matches at 12 bases. V trimming: 4 bases; J trimming: 3 bases; junction bases outside the gene matches: 8. The CDR3 has 16 residues. Germline CDR1 and CDR2: SGHDT and YYEEEE. The CDR3, as DNA: TGTGCCAGCAGCATGGGACTAGCGGGTCGCCGCTACGAGCAGTACTTC. It is translated as CASSMGLAGRRYEQYF.